Listed below are T cell receptor beta chains from one sample, sequenced in a study of beta chain features in type 1 diabetes. Profiled with immunoSEQ multiplex PCR; TCRdb holds only in-frame clones, not every one. The top ten clones hold around 0.44% of a sample with almost 350,000 clones, 8% of them seen once. The sequencing input was central memory CD4+ T cells from blood. The source is a woman aged 18-29 years in good health. Each CDR3 is given without its conserved first and last residue. D genes are given only for firm matches.

TRBV27	-	TRBJ1-3	ASKTGTGNTIY
TRBV7-9	-	TRBJ1-1	ASSFYLAGNTEAF
TRBV4-2	TRBD2	TRBJ2-2	ASSQTGLADTGELF
TRBV7-2	-	TRBJ1-2	ASSFFDRSYGYT
TRBV2	TRBD1	TRBJ2-4	ASKAGQGNKNIQY
TRBV7-8	TRBD2	TRBJ2-3	ASSLGGLASTDTQY
TRBV9	-	TRBJ2-5	ASSVAPGAGETQY
TRBV18	-	TRBJ1-4	ASRDRNNEKLF
TRBV7-9	-	TRBJ2-1	ASSLALGNEQF
TRBV5-4	-	TRBJ2-5	ASSSRQPGLLQETQY
TRBV6-5	-	TRBJ1-5	ASSYSSKGQPQH
TRBV28	TRBD2	TRBJ2-1	ASSLAGGFSYNEQF